The 11 T cell receptor beta chains in this list originate from one sample, sequenced in a study of T cell responses to AZD1222 COVID-19 vaccine. TCRdb's copy holds only in-frame clones and misses some; the assay was immunoSEQ multiplex PCR. The data contain some 100,000 clones, just under 90% of them singletons. Specimen: peripheral blood, collected on day 0 of AZD1222 vaccination. The source of these receptors is an adult in good health.

The chain couples TRBV28 to TRBJ1-5; 8 nucleotides line up with TRBD1. The CDR3 spans 14 residues. The germline V gene encodes CDR1 MDHEN and CDR2 SYDVKM. The trim removed 6 bases at V and 6 bases at J, leaving 7 bases unmatched. The CDR3 nucleotides read TGTGCCAGCAGATCCCCAGGGGGCGGTCAGCCCCAGCATTTT. Translated: CASRSPGGGQPQHF.

The chain recombines TRBV9 with TRBJ2-2, with 7 bases identical to TRBD1. With 4 bases clipped from V and 2 bases from J, the junction kept 11 bases outside the gene matches. This CDR3 region has 17 residues. Per the germline V gene, CDR1 is SGDLS and CDR2 is YYNGEE. The DNA for the CDR3 is TGTGCCAGCAGCACACCCGGGACAGAACCTAACACCGGGGAGCTGTTTTTT. This encodes CASSTPGTEPNTGELFF.

V and J are TRBV29-1 and TRBJ2-3; TRBD2 matches 14 bases. Germline V gene sequence: CDR1 SQVTM, CDR2 ANQGSEA. V shed 6 bases and J 2 bases; nucleotides not matched to a gene: 13. The CDR3 sequence is 18 residues long. This CDR3 reads CSVDTGTSGGPITDTQYF. Here the CDR3 DNA reads TGCAGCGTCGACACCGGGACTAGCGGGGGACCGATCACAGATACGCAGTATTTT.

The gene calls are TRBV28 and TRBJ1-4; perhaps TRBD1 as D (5 bases). V gave up 4 bases and J gave up 7 bases, with 16 bases separating them. Germline V gene data show CDR1 as MDHEN and CDR2 as SYDVKM. This CDR3 comprises 15 residues. The CDR3: CASSSTAPGGEKLFF. CDR3 DNA sequence: TGTGCCAGCAGTTCTACAGCCCCCGGGGGTGAAAAACTGTTTTTT. The full variable domain, its missing parts supplied by reference TRBV28 and TRBJ1-4, is DVKVTQSSRYLVKRTGEKVFLECVQDMDHENMFWYRQDPGLGLRLIYFSYDVKMKEKGDIPEGYSVSREKKERFSLILESASTNQTSMYLCASSSTAPGGEKLFFGSGTQLSVL.

V gene TRBV5-1 combines with J gene TRBJ2-6; unclear D gene. Germline assignment: CDR1 SGHRS and CDR2 YFSETQ. Trimming shortened V by 6 bases and J by 4 bases, and 17 bases separated the two germline ends. The CDR3 loop spans 16 amino acids. The CDR3: CASNTVPHGGANVLTF. The CDR3 DNA reads TGCGCCAGCAACACCGTGCCCCATGGAGGGGCCAACGTCCTGACTTTC.

The chain links TRBV7-9 to TRBJ2-1, with TRBD2 matching 9 bases. The trim removed 5 bases at V and 6 bases at J, leaving 8 bases unmatched. This CDR3 is 15 amino acids long. CDR1 is SEHNR and CDR2 is FQNEAQ in the germline V gene (reference sequence). The DNA for the CDR3 is TGTGCCAGCAGCGCGGGGGGGCCCCCGTCCAATGAGCAGTTCTTC. Translated, it gives CASSAGGPPSNEQFF. The complete variable domain, with remaining parts taken from reference TRBV7-9 and TRBJ2-1, reads DTGVSQNPRHKITKRGQNVTFRCDPISEHNRLYWYRQTLGQGPEFLTYFQNEAQLEKSRLLSDRFSAERPKGSFSTLEIQRTEQGDSAMYLCASSAGGPPSNEQFFGPGTRLTVL.

The J gene is TRBJ2-7, the V gene TRBV11-1; 9 positions agree with TRBD1. This CDR3 has 14 residues. CDR1 and CDR2 (germline): SGHAT, FQDESV (reference sequence). The ends lost 3 bases at V and 2 bases at J; junction bases unmatched: 2. The chain's CDR3 is CASSLGQGPYEQYF. DNA of the CDR3: TGTGCCAGCAGCTTGGGACAGGGCCCCTACGAGCAGTACTTC.

V is TRBV9 and J is TRBJ1-2; D is undetermined. This CDR3 has 14 residues. V lost 0 bases and J 7 bases, leaving 13 bases between the germline ends. Germline V lookup: CDR1 SGDLS, CDR2 YYNGEE. The CDR3 DNA is TGTGCCAGCAGCGTAGTAGTCGGGCGGGGTGGCTACACCTTC. This sequence encodes CASSVVVGRGGYTF.

This clone was seen a few times. The chain uses TRBV12-3 or TRBV12-4 and TRBJ1-2; TRBD1 matches 8 bases. This CDR3 has 13 amino acids. The V segment lost 6 bases and the J segment 8 bases; nucleotides outside the gene matches: 8. CDR3 bases: TGTGCCAGCAGCCAGGACAGGGTTGGAGGCTACACCTTC. Protein product: CASSQDRVGGYTF.

The chain couples TRBV18 to TRBJ1-4, with 7 bases that match TRBD1. V dropped 6 bases and J dropped 5; count of bases not matched to a gene: 6. CDR3 length equals 14 residues. Germline V gives CDR1 KGHSH, CDR2 LQKENI. Written as DNA, the CDR3 is TGTGCCAGCTCGCCGGGACAGCTCAATGAAAAACTGTTTTTT. This sequence encodes CASSPGQLNEKLFF.

The CDR3 DNA is TGCGCCAGCAGCCGGGGGACAGGGGCGAACAACTATGGCTACACCTTC. As protein: CASSRGTGANNYGYTF. The chain is built from TRBV4-1 and TRBJ1-2, with 10 bases aligning to TRBD1. The germline V gene has CDR1 MGHRA and CDR2 YSYEKL. The trim removed 4 bases at V and 2 bases at J, leaving 7 bases unmatched. The CDR3 extends over 16 amino acids.